The rows below give T cell receptor beta chains drawn from one sample of a study of T cell responses to AZD1222 COVID-19 vaccine. Measured with immunoSEQ multiplex PCR; TCRdb has only the in-frame clones, and not every one. The sample has under 150,000 clones, 90% to 95% seen once. The input for sequencing was peripheral blood, taken on day 0 of AZD1222 vaccination. Source of these receptors: an adult in good health. Both conserved end residues are part of each CDR3. D genes are given only for firm matches. Not all rows give a size; the values are once, few, many and, for expanded clones, a class.

V gene	clone size	J gene	D gene	CDR3 protein	CDR3 DNA
TRBV6-6	NA	TRBJ2-1	NA	CASSWGTGCLF	TGTGCCAGCAGTTGGGGTACCGGTTGTCTCTTC
TRBV5-1	NA	TRBJ1-1	NA	CASSLNPSGQNTEAFF	TGCGCCAGCAGCTTGAATCCTAGCGGGCAGAACACTGAAGCTTTCTTT
TRBV5-4	NA	TRBJ2-1	NA	CASSQGGGSSYNEQFF	TGTGCCAGCAGCCAGGGGGGGGGAAGCTCCTACAATGAGCAGTTCTTC
TRBV27	NA	TRBJ1-1	NA	CASRLYNAGWGTEAFF	TGTGCCAGCCGATTATATAACGCAGGGTGGGGCACTGAAGCTTTCTTT
TRBV3-1/TRBV3-2	NA	TRBJ2-7	NA	CASTIGTYEQYF	TGTGCCAGCACCATCGGCACCTACGAGCAGTACTTC
TRBV5-1	NA	TRBJ1-1	NA	CASSFDPPSGTEAFF	TGCGCCAGCAGCTTCGACCCACCTTCGGGCACTGAAGCTTTCTTT
TRBV30	once	TRBJ1-2	NA	CAWKRGLATLVYGYTF	TGTGCCTGGAAGAGGGGGTTAGCTACCTTGGTCTATGGCTACACCTTC
TRBV21-1	NA	TRBJ1-1	NA	CASSKVTDRNTEAFF	TGTGCCAGCAGCAAAGTGACCGACAGGAACACTGAAGCTTTCTTT
TRBV5-8	NA	TRBJ1-2	NA	CASSQDRHYGYTF	TGTGCCAGCAGCCAAGACAGACACTATGGCTACACCTTC
TRBV6-1	NA	TRBJ2-1	NA	CASSEWRGTGNEQFF	TGTGCCAGCAGTGAATGGCGGGGAACGGGCAATGAGCAGTTCTTC
TRBV4-1	NA	TRBJ1-2	NA	CASSQDPGDLYGYTF	TGCGCCAGCAGCCAAGATCCTGGGGACCTCTATGGCTACACCTTC
TRBV2	NA	TRBJ2-6	NA	CARSLTPGGANVLTF	TGTGCCAGGTCACTAACACCTGGGGGGGCCAACGTCCTGACTTTC